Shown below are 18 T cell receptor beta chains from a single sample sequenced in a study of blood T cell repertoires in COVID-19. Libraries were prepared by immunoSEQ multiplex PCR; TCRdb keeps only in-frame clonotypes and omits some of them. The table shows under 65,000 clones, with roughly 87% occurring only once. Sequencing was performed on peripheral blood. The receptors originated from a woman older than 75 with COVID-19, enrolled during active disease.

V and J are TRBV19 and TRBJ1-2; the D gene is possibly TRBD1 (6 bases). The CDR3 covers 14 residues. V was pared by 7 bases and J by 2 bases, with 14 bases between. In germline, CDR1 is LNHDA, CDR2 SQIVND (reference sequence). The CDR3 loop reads CASTAPDRNYGYTF. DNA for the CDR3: TGTGCCAGTACCGCCCCAGACAGGAACTATGGCTACACCTTC. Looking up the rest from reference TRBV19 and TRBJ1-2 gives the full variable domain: DGGITQSPKYLFRKEGQNVTLSCEQNLNHDAMYWYRQDPGQGLRLIYYSQIVNDFQKGDIAEGYSVSREKKESFPLTVTSAQKNPTAFYLCASTAPDRNYGYTFGSGTRLTVV.

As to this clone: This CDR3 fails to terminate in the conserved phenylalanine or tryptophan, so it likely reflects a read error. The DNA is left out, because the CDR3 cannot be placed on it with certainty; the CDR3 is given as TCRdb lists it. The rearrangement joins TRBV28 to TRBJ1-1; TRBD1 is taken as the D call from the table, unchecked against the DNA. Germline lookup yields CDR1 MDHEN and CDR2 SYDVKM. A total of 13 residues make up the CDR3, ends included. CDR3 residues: CASSTLQGAGVLD.

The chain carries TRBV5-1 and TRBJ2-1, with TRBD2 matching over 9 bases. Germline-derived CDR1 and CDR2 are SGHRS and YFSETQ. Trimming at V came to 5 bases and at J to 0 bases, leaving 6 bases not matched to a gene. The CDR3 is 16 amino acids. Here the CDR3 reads CASSHAGGSSYNEQFF. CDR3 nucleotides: TGCGCCAGCAGTCATGCGGGGGGGAGCTCCTACAATGAGCAGTTCTTC.

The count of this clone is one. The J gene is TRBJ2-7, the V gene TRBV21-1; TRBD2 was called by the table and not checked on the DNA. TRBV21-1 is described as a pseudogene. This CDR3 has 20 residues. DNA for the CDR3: TGTGCCAGCAGCAAGGAAGATTGTGGCGGTTGGGTGAGCGACGCCTACGAGCAGTACTTC. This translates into CASSKEDCGGWVSDAYEQYF.

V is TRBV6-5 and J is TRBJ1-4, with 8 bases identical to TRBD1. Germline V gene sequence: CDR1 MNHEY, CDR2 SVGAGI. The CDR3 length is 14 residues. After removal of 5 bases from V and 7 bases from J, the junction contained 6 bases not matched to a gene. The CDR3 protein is CASSPSTGVEKLFF. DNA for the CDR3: TGTGCCAGCAGTCCGTCGACAGGGGTTGAAAAACTGTTTTTT.

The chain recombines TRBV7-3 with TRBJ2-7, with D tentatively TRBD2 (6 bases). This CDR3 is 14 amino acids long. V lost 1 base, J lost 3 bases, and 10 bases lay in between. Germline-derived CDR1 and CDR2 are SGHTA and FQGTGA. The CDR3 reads CASSLNAGNYEQYF. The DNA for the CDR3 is TGTGCCAGCAGCTTAAATGCGGGAAACTACGAGCAGTACTTC.

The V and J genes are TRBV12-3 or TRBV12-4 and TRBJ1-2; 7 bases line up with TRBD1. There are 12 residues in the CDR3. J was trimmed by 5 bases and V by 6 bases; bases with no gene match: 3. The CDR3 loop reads CASSPTGYGYTF. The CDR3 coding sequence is TGTGCCAGCAGCCCGACAGGGTATGGCTACACCTTC.

The CDR3 DNA follows: TGTGCCAGCAGCCCCATCGGGAATTCACCCCTCCACTTT. It encodes CASSPIGNSPLHF. The chain links TRBV7-9 to TRBJ1-6; D gene uncertain. The germline V gene has CDR1 SEHNR and CDR2 FQNEAQ (reference sequence). The CDR3 is 13 amino acids. V lost 5 bases and J 7 bases, leaving 9 bases between the germline ends. The full variable domain, completed using reference TRBV7-9 and TRBJ1-6, is DTGVSQNPRHKITKRGQNVTFRCDPISEHNRLYWYRQTLGQGPEFLTYFQNEAQLEKSRLLSDRFSAERPKGSFSTLEIQRTEQGDSAMYLCASSPIGNSPLHFGNGTRLTVT.

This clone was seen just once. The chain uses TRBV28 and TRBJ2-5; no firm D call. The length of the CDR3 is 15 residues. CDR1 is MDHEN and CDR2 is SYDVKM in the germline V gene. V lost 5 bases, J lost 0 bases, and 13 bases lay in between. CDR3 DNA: TGTGCCAGCAGTAAGTGGGCATCCTACCAAGAGACCCAGTACTTC. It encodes CASSKWASYQETQYF.

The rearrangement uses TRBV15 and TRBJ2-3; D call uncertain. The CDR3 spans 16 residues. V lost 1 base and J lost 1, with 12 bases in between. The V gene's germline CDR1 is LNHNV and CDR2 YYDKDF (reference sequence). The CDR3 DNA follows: TGTGCCACCAGCAGAGTTCGCGGCAGTGGCACAGATACGCAGTATTTT. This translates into CATSRVRGSGTDTQYF. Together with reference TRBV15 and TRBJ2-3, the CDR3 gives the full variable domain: DAMVIQNPRYQVTQFGKPVTLSCSQTLNHNVMYWYQQKSSQAPKLLFHYYDKDFNNEADTPDNFQSRRPNTSFCFLDIRSPGLGDTAMYLCATSRVRGSGTDTQYFGPGTRLTVL.

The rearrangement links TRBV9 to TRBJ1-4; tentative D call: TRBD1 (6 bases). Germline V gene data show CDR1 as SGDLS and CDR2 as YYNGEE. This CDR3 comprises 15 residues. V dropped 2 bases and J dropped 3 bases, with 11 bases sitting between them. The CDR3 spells CASSVTQGANEKLFF. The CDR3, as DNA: TGTGCCAGCAGCGTTACACAGGGAGCTAATGAAAAACTGTTTTTT.

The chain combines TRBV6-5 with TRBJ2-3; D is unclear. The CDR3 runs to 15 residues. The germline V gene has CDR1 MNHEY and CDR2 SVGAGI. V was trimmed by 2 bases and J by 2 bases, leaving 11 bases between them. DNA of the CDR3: TGTGCCAGCAGTTACAGCCCCTTCCACACAGATACGCAGTATTTT. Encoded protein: CASSYSPFHTDTQYF.

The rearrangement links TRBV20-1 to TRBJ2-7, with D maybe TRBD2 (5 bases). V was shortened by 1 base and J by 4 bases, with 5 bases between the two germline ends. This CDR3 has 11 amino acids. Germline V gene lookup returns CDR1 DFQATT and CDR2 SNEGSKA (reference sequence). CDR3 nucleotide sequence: TGCAGTGCTAGAGCGGGATACGAGCAGTACTTC. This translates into CSARAGYEQYF.

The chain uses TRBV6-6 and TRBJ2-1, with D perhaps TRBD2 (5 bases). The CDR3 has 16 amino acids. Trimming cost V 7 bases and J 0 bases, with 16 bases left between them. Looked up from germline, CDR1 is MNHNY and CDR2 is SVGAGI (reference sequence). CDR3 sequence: CASTHAGSGSYNEQFF. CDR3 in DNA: TGTGCCAGCACCCACGCGGGCTCTGGCTCCTACAATGAGCAGTTCTTC.

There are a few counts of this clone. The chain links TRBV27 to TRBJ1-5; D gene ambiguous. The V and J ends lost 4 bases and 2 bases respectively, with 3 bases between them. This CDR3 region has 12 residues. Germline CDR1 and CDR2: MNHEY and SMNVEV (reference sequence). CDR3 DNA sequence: TGTGCCAGCAGTTCGGGCAATCAGCCCCAGCATTTT. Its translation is CASSSGNQPQHF.

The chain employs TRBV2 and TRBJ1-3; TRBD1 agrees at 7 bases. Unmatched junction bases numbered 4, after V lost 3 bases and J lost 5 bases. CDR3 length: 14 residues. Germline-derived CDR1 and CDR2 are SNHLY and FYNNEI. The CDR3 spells CASSEQGQRNTIYF. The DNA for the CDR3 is TGTGCCAGCAGTGAGCAGGGACAGCGAAACACCATATATTTT.

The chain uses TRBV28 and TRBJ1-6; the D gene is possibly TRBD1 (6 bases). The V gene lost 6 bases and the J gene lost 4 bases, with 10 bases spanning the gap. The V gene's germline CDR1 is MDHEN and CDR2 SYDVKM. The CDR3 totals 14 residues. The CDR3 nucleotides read TGTGCCAGCAGGCAGGGGAATTATAATTCACCCCTCCACTTT. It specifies CASRQGNYNSPLHF.

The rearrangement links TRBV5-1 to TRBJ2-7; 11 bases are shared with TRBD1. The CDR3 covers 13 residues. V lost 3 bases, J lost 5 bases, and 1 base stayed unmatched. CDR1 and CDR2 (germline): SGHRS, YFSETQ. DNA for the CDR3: TGCGCCAGCAGCTGGGACAGGGGGAACGAGCAGTACTTC. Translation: CASSWDRGNEQYF.